The 12 T cell receptor delta chains listed next were all sequenced from one sample in a study of gamma-delta T cells after stem cell transplantation. TCRdb reprocessed the RT-PCR reads through CATT. The top ten hold roughly 21% of the sample, which has around 5,700 delta-chain clones, 1.5% to 2.5% seen once. The sequencing input was gamma-delta T cells. Every receptor here comes from a human donor. It is not recorded whose cells these are; they may come from a transplant donor.

Worth noting for this clone: TCRdb attributes to this sequence the protein of a much larger clone, which differs from the DNA translation at residue 9; a read error is likely, and the protein displayed is translated from the DNA. The V and J genes are TRDV2 and TRDJ1; 8 nucleotides line up with TRDD3. CDR3 size: 20 residues. V trimming: 3 bases; J trimming: 0 bases; junction bases outside the gene matches: 20. Germline CDR1 GEAIGNYY, CDR2 EKD. Here the CDR3 reads CACDHILGGTTKTYTDKLIF. CDR3 nucleotide sequence: TGTGCCTGTGACCACATACTGGGGGGTACTACCAAAACGTACACCGATAAACTCATCTTT.

Of note for this clone: This DNA's translation differs at residue 17 from TCRdb's protein, which comes from a much larger clone; a read error is likely, and the protein shown is translated from the DNA. The chain is built from TRDV2 and TRDJ1, with TRDD3 matching over 10 bases. Germline values: CDR1 GEAIGNYY, CDR2 EKD. The CDR3 runs to 20 residues. The CDR3 DNA sequence: TGTGCCTGTGACACGCTCCCAACGGGAAGGGGGATACGCCACACCGATAACCTCATCTTT. This encodes CACDTLPTGRGIRHTDNLIF.

This clone showed up just a few times. TCRdb records a much larger clone's protein for this DNA, with a difference at residue 3 that likely arises from a read error; the protein given is the translation of the DNA. The V gene is TRDV2, the J gene TRDJ1; 8 bases fit TRDD3. CDR1 GEAIGNYY and CDR2 EKD come from the germline V gene. This CDR3 contains 14 residues. The CDR3 nucleotides are TGTGCCCGTGACGCCCTACTGGGGGCCGATGGACTCATCTTT. It encodes CARDALLGADGLIF.

On this clone: TCRdb lists the protein of a much larger clone for this DNA, which differs at residue 4, so this is likely a read error; the protein given here is translated from the DNA itself. The V and J genes are TRDV2 and TRDJ1, with 9 nucleotides matching TRDD3. The germline gives CDR1 GEAIGNYY, CDR2 EKD. Germline trimming cut 5 bases from V and 1 base from J; bases unmatched to any gene: 7. The CDR3 contains 15 residues. The CDR3 loop reads CACGLLGDLTDKLIF. The CDR3 DNA follows: TGTGCCTGTGGCCTACTGGGGGACCTCACCGATAAACTCATCTTT.

This clone was recorded a few times. A far larger clone is off by one base, so a read error is likely. The same CDR3 also results from other DNA sequences found in this sample. V gene TRDV2 combines with J gene TRDJ1; D possibly corresponds to TRDD3 (6 bases). The germline V gene has CDR1 GEAIGNYY and CDR2 EKD. The CDR3 is 16 amino acids. The CDR3 loop reads CACDTVGAVYTDKLIF. Here the CDR3 DNA reads TGCGCCTGTGACACGGTGGGGGCTGTGTACACCGATAAACTCATCTTT.

This clone was picked up a small number of times. A far larger clone is off by one base, so a read error is likely. The identical CDR3 is also encoded by other nucleotide sequences in the sample. V is TRDV2 and J is TRDJ2, with unresolved D. The germline CDR1 and CDR2 sequences are GEAIGNYY and EKD. The CDR3 runs to 19 residues. In DNA, the CDR3 is TGTGCCTGTGACACCCTCCGAACGGGTGGCTCAGCTTTGACAGCGCAACTCTTCTTT. Translation gives CACDTLRTGGSALTAQLFF.

This clone occurred a few times. TCRdb pairs this DNA with a much larger clone's protein that differs at residue 12, likely a read error; the protein shown was translated from the DNA. The chain uses TRDV2 and TRDJ1, with D possibly being TRDD3 (6 bases). Looked up from germline, CDR1 is GEAIGNYY and CDR2 is EKD. This CDR3 region has 14 residues. The CDR3 nucleotides read TGTGCCTGTGACGCGGTGGGGGGGACCGATAAACCCATCTTT. Amino acid sequence: CACDAVGGTDKPIF.

This clone was counted only a few times. The protein TCRdb gives is from a much larger clone and does not agree with this DNA's translation at residue 17, likely a read error; the protein shown here comes from the DNA. The rearrangement uses TRDV2 and TRDJ1; 13 bases line up with TRDD3. In germline, CDR1 is GEAIGNYY, CDR2 EKD. The CDR3 loop spans 19 amino acids. The CDR3 sequence is CACDTVPVLGDTEADKPIF. The CDR3, as DNA: TGTGCCTGTGACACCGTGCCCGTACTGGGGGATACGGAGGCCGATAAACCCATCTTT.

This clone has only a few counts. The protein TCRdb lists belongs to a much larger clone and differs from this DNA's translation at residue 16, which points to a read error; the protein shown is made from the DNA. V usage is TRDV2 and J usage is TRDJ1; 8 bases align to TRDD3. The germline gives CDR1 GEAIGNYY, CDR2 EKD. The CDR3 has 18 amino acids. DNA of the CDR3: TGTGCCTGTGACACAGTTATGCTGGGGGAAACCCGGACCGATAAACCCATCTTT. This gives the protein CACDTVMLGETRTDKPIF.

This clone turned up a few times. A far larger clone is only one base removed, so a read error is likely. This sample also contains other DNA sequences that code for the same CDR3. The chain combines TRDV2 with TRDJ1, with 7 bases fitting TRDD3. The germline gives CDR1 GEAIGNYY, CDR2 EKD. There are 18 residues in the CDR3. Trimming took 1 base from V and 4 from J; bases not matched to a gene: 17. CDR3 nucleotides: TGTGCCTGTGACACGGTATCCTCTGGGGGGACCACGAACGATAAACTCATCTTT. Translating it yields CACDTVSSGGTTNDKLIF.

A note on this clone: TCRdb's protein for this DNA is that of a much larger clone and differs from the translation at residue 5, likely a read error; the protein shown is the DNA translation. The chain uses TRDV2 and TRDJ1, with 8 bases matching TRDD3. The CDR3 consists of 15 residues. Germline V lookup: CDR1 GEAIGNYY, CDR2 EKD. V lost 3 bases and J lost 0; bases outside the gene matches: 5. The CDR3 DNA follows: TGTGCCTGTGACTCCGTTGGGGGATACACCGATAAACTCATCTTT. Its translation is CACDSVGGYTDKLIF.

Notes on this clone: A far larger clone is one base from this, pointing to a likely read error. The same CDR3 arises from other DNA sequences in this sample as well. The chain carries TRDV2 and TRDJ1; 10 nucleotides match TRDD3. Germline CDR1 GEAIGNYY, CDR2 EKD. The CDR3 extends over 18 amino acids. The CDR3 DNA reads TGTGCCTGTGACACCGTCGATGGGGGATACTTGTACACCGATAAGCTCATCTTT. Its translation is CACDTVDGGYLYTDKLIF.